The 22 T cell receptor beta chains given below trace back to one sample, sequenced in a study of low-dose radiotherapy and immunotherapy resistance in tumors. Primers targeting TRAV and TRBV primed first-strand cDNA, covering alpha and beta chains. The TCRs were subjected to amplification over approximately 20 PCR cycles employing a constant-region primer in conjunction with a V-primer adapter. One entry per CDR3 protein results from TCRdb running MiXCR on the reads. The sample lists more than 70,000 distinct CDR3 sequences; around 31% were seen once. Time point indicated: before trial treatment. Sequenced here: PBMCs, sampled before treatment. Receptors originate from a female donor with ovarian cancer.

This clonotype was picked up many times. The chain combines TRBV10-2 with TRBJ2-3, with unresolved D. This CDR3 comprises 14 residues. Germline V gene lookup returns CDR1 WSHSY and CDR2 SAAADI. Trimming took off 7 bases at V and 0 bases at J, with 11 bases between the two ends. CDR3 DNA: TGCGCCAGCACTCCCTATGCGAGCACAGATACGCAGTATTTT. It yields the protein CASTPYASTDTQYF.

The J gene is TRBJ2-3, the V gene TRBV28; D unclear. The V end lost 6 bases, the J end lost 8 bases, and 12 bases lay between the germline ends. The CDR3 extends over 12 amino acids. The germline V gene encodes CDR1 MDHEN and CDR2 SYDVKM. This CDR3 is CASSPPPGTQYF. The CDR3 DNA reads as TGTGCCAGCAGCCCTCCCCCGGGTACGCAGTATTTT.

This clonotype has just a few counts. The rearrangement uses TRBV3-1 and TRBJ2-1; D is perhaps TRBD1 (6 bases). Germline V gives CDR1 LGHDT, CDR2 YNNKEL (reference sequence). V was cut by 0 bases and J by 6 bases, with 9 bases left in between. The CDR3 is 14 residues long. The CDR3 reads CASSQDWGLNEQFF. CDR3 in DNA: TGTGCCAGCAGCCAAGATTGGGGGCTCAATGAGCAGTTCTTC.

The chain recombines TRBV4-3 with TRBJ2-2; tentative D call: TRBD1 (6 bases). The germline V and J ends were trimmed by 4 bases and 5 bases, with 20 bases remaining between them. The CDR3 sequence is 17 residues long. Germline V gene data show CDR1 as LGHNA and CDR2 as YSLEER. The CDR3 spells CASSRPLGTGLTGELFF. The CDR3 nucleotides are TGCGCCAGCAGCCGCCCACTTGGCACAGGGCTTACCGGGGAGCTGTTTTTT.

This clonotype has only a few counts. The chain couples TRBV29-1 to TRBJ2-1; TRBD1 might be the D (6 bases). V was shortened by 4 bases and J by 5 bases, with 9 bases between the two germline ends. This CDR3 has 12 residues. Germline CDR1 is SQVTM and CDR2 is ANQGSEA. The CDR3 sequence: CSVVRGDNEQFF. CDR3 nucleotides: TGCAGCGTTGTCAGGGGAGACAATGAGCAGTTCTTC.

Here the CDR3 reads CASSGRGNQPQHF. As DNA, the CDR3 is TGTGCCAGCAGCGGGAGGGGCAATCAGCCCCAGCATTTT. V gene TRBV2 combines with J gene TRBJ1-5, with D unclear. The CDR3 contains 13 residues. V dropped 6 bases and J dropped 2 bases, with 8 bases sitting between them. Germline CDR1 reads SNHLY; CDR2 reads FYNNEI.

In its sample, this clonotype was seen once. The chain links TRBV3-1 to TRBJ1-1; 9 bases align to TRBD1. The J segment lost 6 bases and the V segment lost 4 bases, leaving 6 bases of the junction unmatched. The germline CDR1 and CDR2 sequences are LGHDT and YNNKEL (reference sequence). The CDR3 runs to 14 residues. In DNA, the CDR3 is TGTGCCAGCAGCCCCCGGACAGGGGACGCTGAAGCTTTCTTT. This sequence encodes CASSPRTGDAEAFF.

This chain connects TRBV9 to TRBJ2-2; 8 bases align to TRBD2. V shed 5 bases, J shed 3 bases, and the junction held 3 bases outside the gene matches. CDR3 length: 14 amino acids. Per the germline V gene, CDR1 is SGDLS and CDR2 is YYNGEE. CDR3 DNA: TGTGCCAGCAGGAGAGCGGGAGACACCGGGGAGCTGTTTTTT. Residues: CASRRAGDTGELFF.

This clonotype was recorded at least ten times. The J gene is TRBJ1-5, the V gene TRBV7-2, with 8 bases fitting TRBD1. Trimming removed 5 bases from V and 7 bases from J; junction bases left unmatched: 13. This CDR3 is 16 amino acids long. Germline V gene data show CDR1 as SGHTA and CDR2 as FQGNSA. CDR3 bases: TGTGCCAGCAGCCCGATGGACAGGGCAAGGGGCCAGCCCCAGCATTTT. Protein sequence: CASSPMDRARGQPQHF.

Ten or more counts support this clonotype. This rearrangement joins TRBV10-1 to TRBJ1-5; TRBD1 matches 7 bases. After removal of 6 bases from V and 7 bases from J, the junction contained 12 bases not matched to a gene. The germline CDR1 and CDR2 sequences are WNHNN and SYGVQD (reference sequence). CDR3 length: 15 residues. CDR3 sequence (DNA): TGCGCCAGCAGGAAGACAGGGTGCCATGGACAGCCCCAGCATTTT. It encodes CASRKTGCHGQPQHF.

A remark on this clonotype: With a far larger clone one base away, a read error is the likely cause. V and J are TRBV12-3 or TRBV12-4 and TRBJ1-5; D is undetermined. This CDR3 has 12 residues. CDR3 sequence reads: CTSSEVGQPQHF. The CDR3 nucleotides are TGTACCAGCAGTGAAGTCGGTCAGCCCCAGCATTTT.

The rearrangement uses TRBV5-1 and TRBJ1-4; D uncertain. The V gene lost 0 bases and the J gene lost 0 bases, with 12 bases spanning the gap. Germline V gives CDR1 SGHRS, CDR2 YFSETQ. The CDR3 runs to 17 residues. CDR3 residues: CASSLAPGLTTNEKLFF. CDR3 sequence (DNA): TGCGCCAGCAGCTTGGCCCCCGGGCTGACAACTAATGAAAAACTGTTTTTT.

This clonotype has ten or more counts. The V call is TRBV6-2 or TRBV6-3, the J call TRBJ1-5, with D perhaps TRBD1 (6 bases). V was trimmed by 2 bases and J by 6 bases, leaving 11 bases between them. Per germline, CDR1 MNHEY and CDR2 SVGEGT. This CDR3 region has 14 residues. CDR3 DNA: TGTGCCAGCAGTTACACAGGGTGGGGTCAGCCCCAGCATTTT. Protein sequence: CASSYTGWGQPQHF.

This clonotype was detected ten times or more. The chain recombines TRBV2 with TRBJ2-7, with unresolved D. The CDR3 covers 11 residues. V was pared by 6 bases and J by 2 bases, with 5 bases between. Germline V CDR1 and CDR2: SNHLY, FYNNEI. CDR3 loop: CASSAAYEQYF. The CDR3 DNA reads TGTGCCAGCAGCGCAGCCTACGAGCAGTACTTC.

There are a few counts of this clonotype. This chain joins TRBV5-5 and TRBJ2-5; perhaps TRBD2 as D (6 bases). CDR3 size: 13 residues. Looked up from germline, CDR1 is SGHKS and CDR2 is YYEKEE (reference sequence). With 0 bases removed from V and 3 bases from J, the gap between germline ends came to 6 bases. CDR3 sequence (DNA): TGTGCCAGCAGCTTGGGACTAGAAGAGACCCAGTACTTC. Protein product: CASSLGLEETQYF.

A word on this clonotype: Given a far larger clone just one base away, this is likely a sequencing read error. The CDR3 DNA is TGCAGCGCGGGGACAGGGAGACTCAATGAGCAGTACTTC. It yields the protein CSAGTGRLNEQYF. The V gene is TRBV29-1, the J gene TRBJ2-7; 9 nucleotides line up with TRBD1. Germline CDR1 and CDR2: SQVTM and ANQGSEA. The CDR3 runs 13 residues. The trim removed 7 bases at V and 7 bases at J, leaving 11 bases unmatched.

This clonotype was seen ten or more times. The chain employs TRBV7-6 and TRBJ1-2; no clear D. The CDR3 runs to 14 residues. The V gene's germline CDR1 is SGHVS and CDR2 FNYEAQ. V dropped 4 bases and J dropped 14 bases, with 23 bases sitting between them. The CDR3 nucleotides read TGTGCCAGCAGCTCCTTAGGGTACCTTCTAAGCAAGACCTTC. As protein: CASSSLGYLLSKTF.

This clonotype was counted ten times or more. The rearrangement links TRBV28 to TRBJ2-5; 8 bases match TRBD2. The trim removed 6 bases at V and 4 bases at J, leaving 7 bases unmatched. The CDR3 covers 14 residues. CDR1 is MDHEN, CDR2 SYDVKM, per germline. Here the CDR3 DNA reads TGTGCCAGCAGCTCGGGGGGGGTCAGAGAGACCCAGTACTTC. Protein sequence: CASSSGGVRETQYF.

Notes on this clonotype: A far larger clone differs by one base, so this is likely a read error. The rearrangement joins TRBV28 to TRBJ1-2; D perhaps matches TRBD1 (6 bases). Per the germline V gene, CDR1 is MDHEN and CDR2 is SYDVKM. The V end was cut by 5 bases, the J end by 0 bases, with 13 bases between. CDR3 length: 15 residues. CDR3 nucleotides: TGTGCCAGCAGTGATGCGGACAGAGCTAACTATGGCTACACCTTC. Residues: CASSDADRANYGYTF.

This clonotype was picked up a small number of times. The chain links TRBV18 to TRBJ2-7, with no clear D. V dropped 3 bases and J dropped 0 bases, with 6 bases sitting between them. There are 13 residues in the CDR3. The V gene's germline CDR1 is KGHSH and CDR2 LQKENI. As DNA, the CDR3 is TGTGCCAGCTCACCCGACCGCTCCTACGAGCAGTACTTC. This gives the protein CASSPDRSYEQYF.

As concerns this clonotype: A far larger clone is just one base off, so this is likely a read error. The CDR3 does not close with the conserved phenylalanine or tryptophan, likely indicating a read error. The chain carries TRBV4-2 and TRBJ2-7, with 7 bases identical to TRBD2. Near its end, the DNA agrees better with TRBJ2-5, so the J call may be wrong. The CDR3 has 16 residues. The germline CDR1 and CDR2 sequences are LGHNA and YNFKEQ. The DNA of the CDR3 is TGTGCCAGCAGCCGGGACCTAGCTAGCGGAGAAGAGACCCAGTACCTC. Translating it yields CASSRDLASGEETQYL.

This clonotype has ten or more counts. This chain connects TRBV12-3 or TRBV12-4 to TRBJ1-1; no clear D. The V and J ends lost 6 bases and 3 bases respectively, with 11 bases between them. The CDR3 contains 13 residues. The CDR3 bases are TGTGCCAGCAGGACACCTCCAGACACTGAAGCTTTCTTT. It encodes CASRTPPDTEAFF.